Shown below are 13 T cell receptor beta chains from a single sample sequenced in a study of human T cells and chemical hapten exposure. The time point denotes: pre-sensitization, week 0. Treatment denoted: therapeutic diphenylcyclopropenone sensitization with weekly scalp DPC. From the RACE reads, TCRdb called clonotypes with MiXCR, one entry per CDR3 protein. The sample has about 120,000 distinct CDR3 sequences, about 13% seen once. The input for sequencing was whole blood, taken in connection with sensitization to the hapten diphenylcyclopropenone (DPC). The receptors were sampled from a woman aged 18 to 35 with alopecia areata. Some clones in this sample may be carry-over from other donors' samples.

V gene TRBV12-3 or TRBV12-4 combines with J gene TRBJ1-3; D gene uncertain. With 7 bases removed from V and 0 bases from J, the gap between germline ends came to 10 bases. This CDR3 has 14 residues. CDR3 sequence reads: CASTRGGSGNTIYF. The DNA for the CDR3 is TGTGCCAGCACTCGAGGTGGCTCTGGAAACACCATATATTTT.

This clonotype was detected many times. The V call is TRBV12-3 or TRBV12-4, the J call TRBJ2-4; no clear D gene. The length of the CDR3 is 14 residues. The ends were cut back, 3 bases at V and 0 bases at J, with 6 bases in the middle. CDR3 nucleotide sequence: TGTGCCAGCAGTTTGGACCCAGCCAAAAACATTCAGTACTTC. It specifies CASSLDPAKNIQYF.

This clonotype has just a few counts. The chain employs TRBV7-2 and TRBJ2-3; D gene unclear. Germline-derived CDR1 and CDR2 are SGHTA and FQGNSA. The CDR3 runs to 13 residues. Trimming pared 3 bases from V and 3 bases from J, leaving 7 bases between. CDR3: CASSFTITDTQYF. The CDR3 DNA reads as TGTGCCAGCAGCTTTACGATAACAGATACGCAGTATTTT. Complete variable domain (other parts from reference TRBV7-2 and TRBJ2-3): GAGVSQSPSNKVTEKGKDVELRCDPISGHTALYWYRQSLGQGLEFLIYFQGNSAPDKSGLPSDRFSAERTGGSVSTLTIQRTQQEDSAVYLCASSFTITDTQYFGPGTRLTVL.

The rearrangement uses TRBV18 and TRBJ1-1; TRBD1 is a possible D gene (5 bases). CDR1 KGHSH and CDR2 LQKENI come from the germline V gene. Trimming cost V 4 bases and J 1 base, with 7 bases left between them. The CDR3 spans 13 residues. Written as DNA, the CDR3 is TGTGCCAGCTCACAGGGGCAGAACACTGAAGCTTTCTTT. Encoded protein: CASSQGQNTEAFF.

This clonotype was picked up many times. J is TRBJ2-3 and V is TRBV24-1, with 7 bases identical to TRBD1. Germline CDR1 and CDR2: KGHDR and SFDVKD. The CDR3 loop spans 16 amino acids. V shed 3 bases and J 0 bases; nucleotides not matched to a gene: 5. CDR3 protein: CATSDRTGASTDTQYF. The CDR3 DNA is TGTGCCACCAGTGATAGAACAGGGGCTAGCACAGATACGCAGTATTTT.

The V and J genes are TRBV5-4 and TRBJ2-7; D might be TRBD2 (7 bases). V lost 4 bases and J lost 3, with 17 bases in between. Germline CDR1 reads SGHNT; CDR2 reads YYREEE (reference sequence). This CDR3 spans 15 amino acids. The DNA of the CDR3 is TGTGCCAGCAGCCCGGAGGGGGGGCCCTTCTACGAGCAGTACTTC. Its translation: CASSPEGGPFYEQYF. Full variable domain (remainder filled in from reference TRBV5-4 and TRBJ2-7): ETGVTQSPTHLIKTRGQQVTLRCSSQSGHNTVSWYQQALGQGPQFIFQYYREEENGRGNFPPRFSGLQFPNYSSELNVNALELDDSALYLCASSPEGGPFYEQYFGPGTRLTVT.

V and J are TRBV7-2 and TRBJ1-4; D is undetermined. V was cut by 3 bases and J by 4 bases, with 3 bases left in between. This CDR3 has 12 amino acids. CDR1 and CDR2 (germline): SGHTA, FQGNSA. CDR3 coding DNA: TGTGCCAGCAGCTTGTATAATGAAAAACTGTTTTTT. Residues: CASSLYNEKLFF.

The chain joins TRBV5-4 to TRBJ2-7; TRBD2 agrees at 8 bases. Germline lookup yields CDR1 SGHNT and CDR2 YYREEE (reference sequence). J lost 5 bases, V lost 8 bases, and 15 bases had no gene match. CDR3 size: 15 residues. CDR3 loop: CASNPRGGSLDEQYF. CDR3 coding DNA: TGTGCCAGTAACCCTCGGGGGGGCTCATTGGACGAGCAGTACTTC.

The V call is TRBV6-2 or TRBV6-3, the J call TRBJ1-6; D perhaps matches TRBD1 (5 bases). The CDR3 sequence is 16 residues long. V gave up 2 bases and J gave up 6 bases, with 14 bases separating them. Germline CDR1 and CDR2: MNHEY and SVGEGT. The CDR3 sequence: CASSYRKNRPNSPLHF. For the CDR3, the DNA is TGTGCCAGCAGTTACAGAAAGAACAGGCCTAATTCACCCCTCCACTTT.

CDR3 DNA: TGCGCCAGCAGCCCGGGGAAAAACCCAGCGGAGACCCAGTACTTC. Translated: CASSPGKNPAETQYF. The chain links TRBV5-1 to TRBJ2-5, with TRBD2 as a possible D gene (5 bases). Trimming cost V 4 bases and J 5 bases, with 18 bases left between them. Germline V gene lookup returns CDR1 SGHRS and CDR2 YFSETQ. The CDR3 length is 15 residues.

J is TRBJ2-5 and V is TRBV18, with D unresolved. This CDR3 has 13 amino acids. Germline CDR1 reads KGHSH; CDR2 reads LQKENI. V gave up 2 bases and J gave up 0 bases, with 4 bases separating them. In nucleotides, the CDR3 is TGTGCCAGCTCACCAATTAACCAAGAGACCCAGTACTTC. It is translated as CASSPINQETQYF.

The rearrangement joins TRBV7-3 to TRBJ2-2; 7 bases are a match to TRBD1. The CDR3 covers 16 residues. V dropped 2 bases and J dropped 0; count of bases not matched to a gene: 3. Looked up from germline, CDR1 is SGHTA and CDR2 is FQGTGA. In nucleotides, the CDR3 is TGTGCCAGCAGCTTATTTCAGGGGGCGAACACCGGGGAGCTGTTTTTT. This sequence encodes CASSLFQGANTGELFF.

This clonotype came up a few times. J is TRBJ1-2 and V is TRBV20-1; D is ambiguous. The germline V and J ends were trimmed by 3 bases and 6 bases, with 8 bases remaining between them. In germline, CDR1 is DFQATT, CDR2 SNEGSKA (reference sequence). This CDR3 region has 11 residues. CDR3 nucleotide sequence: TGCAGTGCTAGTCCATCAGATGGCTACACCTTC. Its translation: CSASPSDGYTF.